This T cell receptor (beta chain) was found in a study of blood T cell repertoires in COVID-19. Study information: Researchers got acute and convalescent COVID-19 samples from the United States, Italy and Spain.

Profiled with immunoSEQ multiplex PCR; TCRdb holds only in-frame clones, not every one. The sample includes 200,000 to 250,000 clones, 88% of them seen just once. CDR3 size: 15 residues. The V gene's germline CDR1 is LNHDA and CDR2 SQIVND (reference sequence). Deletions cut 5 bases from V and 8 bases from J, with 18 bases between. The source of this sequence is a man older than 75 with acute or convalescent COVID-19. The rearrangement links TRBV19 to TRBJ1-4; possibly TRBD1 for D (5 bases). The specimen sequenced was peripheral blood. In DNA form, the CDR3 reads TGTGCCAGTAGTCCTCTGCAGGGCCAGGGCGAAAAACTGTTTTTT. Protein product: CASSPLQGQGEKLFF. Full variable domain (remainder filled in from reference TRBV19 and TRBJ1-4): DGGITQSPKYLFRKEGQNVTLSCEQNLNHDAMYWYRQDPGQGLRLIYYSQIVNDFQKGDIAEGYSVSREKKESFPLTVTSAQKNPTAFYLCASSPLQGQGEKLFFGSGTQLSVL.